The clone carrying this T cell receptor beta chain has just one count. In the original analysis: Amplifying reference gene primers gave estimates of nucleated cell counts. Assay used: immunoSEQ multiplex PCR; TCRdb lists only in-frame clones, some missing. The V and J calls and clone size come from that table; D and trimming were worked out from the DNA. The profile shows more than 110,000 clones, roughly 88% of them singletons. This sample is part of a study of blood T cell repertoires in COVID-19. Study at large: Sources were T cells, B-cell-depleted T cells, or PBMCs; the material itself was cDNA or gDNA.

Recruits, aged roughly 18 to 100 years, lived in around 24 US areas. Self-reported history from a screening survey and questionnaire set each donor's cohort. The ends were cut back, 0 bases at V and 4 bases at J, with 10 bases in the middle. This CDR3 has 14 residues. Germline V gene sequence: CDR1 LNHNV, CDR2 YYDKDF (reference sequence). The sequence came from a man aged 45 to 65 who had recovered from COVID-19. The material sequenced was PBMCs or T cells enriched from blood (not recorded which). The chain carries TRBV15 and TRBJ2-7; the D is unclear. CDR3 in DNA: TGTGCCACCAGCAGAGAGAGGCACCTTTACGAGCAGTACTTC. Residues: CATSRERHLYEQYF.